This entry features one T cell receptor beta chain sequence. Its antigen is currently unknown. TCRdb independently ran MiXCR on the 5' RACE reads; one entry per CDR3 protein. This sample yields fewer than 400,000 distinct CDR3 sequences, of which around 15% are seen a single time; approximately 1% belongs to the top ten. This entry is derived from a study of CD8 T cells in ankylosing spondylitis. The study, taken as a whole, reports: A motif of eight highly homologous TCR beta variants was seen as apparently characteristic of ankylosing spondylitis blood.

Germline loops: CDR1 MDHEN, CDR2 SYDVKM. The CDR3 spans 14 residues. Trimming shortened V by 9 bases and J by 2 bases, and 14 bases separated the two germline ends. This chain joins TRBV28 and TRBJ2-1, with D maybe TRBD1 (5 bases). Specimen: blood, either unsorted or a sorted T cell fraction (not recorded which). This receptor was taken from a male donor with ankylosing spondylitis or in good health (not recorded which). CDR3: CARGLGLAYNEQFF. The CDR3 DNA follows: TGTGCCAGGGGCCTGGGGCTCGCCTACAATGAGCAGTTCTTC.